The clone carrying this T cell receptor beta chain was detected only a few times. The antigen is not known. These data belong to a study of regulatory T cells in long-lasting Graves disease. Time point denoted: newly diagnosed GD, antithyroid drugs for less than 3 months. There was RNA extracted from PBMCs, and the TCR library was made from it. The CDR3 is 14 amino acids. V gave up 1 base and J gave up 9 bases, with 13 bases separating them. Germline assignment: CDR1 MGHRA and CDR2 YSYEKL. Study-wide points: Persistent disease showed a preference for TRBV28, TRBJ1-2 and TRBJ2-5. Less diverse TCR repertoires were seen in persistent Graves' patients than in newly diagnosed ones.

HTBI primers from iRepertoire and Arm-PCR of CDR3 regions yielded the TCR beta libraries. In TCRdb, the multiplex PCR reads were re-called with MiXCR into one record per CDR3 protein. The sample contains 390,000 or so distinct CDR3 sequences, over 9.5% of which appear only once. This sample also belongs to another study, concerning T cells in Graves' hyperthyroidism and ophthalmopathy. Per that paper: In the blood, most expanded thyroid clonotypes above 0.001 appeared as well.

The sequence came from a woman aged 18-29 years with Graves disease. The sample here was peripheral blood mononuclear cells (PBMCs), taken at new diagnosis, from a patient treated with antithyroid drugs. The chain has TRBV4-1 and TRBJ2-4; D gene ambiguous. This chain's CDR3 is CASSQALTIGIQYF. DNA of the CDR3: TGCGCCAGCAGCCAAGCTCTGACCATTGGCATTCAGTACTTC.